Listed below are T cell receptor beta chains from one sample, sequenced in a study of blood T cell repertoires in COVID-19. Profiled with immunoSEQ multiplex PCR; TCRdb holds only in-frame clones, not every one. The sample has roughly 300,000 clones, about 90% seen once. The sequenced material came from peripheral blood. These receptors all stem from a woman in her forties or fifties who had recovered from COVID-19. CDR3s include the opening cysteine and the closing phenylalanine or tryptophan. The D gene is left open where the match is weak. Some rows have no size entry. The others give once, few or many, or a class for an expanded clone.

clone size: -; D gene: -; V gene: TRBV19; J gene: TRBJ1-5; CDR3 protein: CASTGRSNQPQHF; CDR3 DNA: TGTGCCAGTACCGGTCGTAGCAATCAGCCCCAGCATTTT
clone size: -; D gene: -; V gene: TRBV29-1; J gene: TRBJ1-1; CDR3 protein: CSGAWRGASTEAFF; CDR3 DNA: TGCAGCGGAGCGTGGCGGGGGGCGAGCACTGAAGCTTTCTTT
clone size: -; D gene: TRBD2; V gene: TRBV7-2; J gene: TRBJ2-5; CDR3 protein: CASSQLGGQETQYF; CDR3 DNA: TGTGCCAGCAGTCAACTCGGGGGGCAAGAGACCCAGTACTTC
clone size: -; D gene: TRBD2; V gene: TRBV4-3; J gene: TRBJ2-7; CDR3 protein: CASSQDVSREREQYF; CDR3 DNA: TGCGCCAGCAGCCAAGATGTGTCGCGGGAGCGTGAGCAGTACTTC
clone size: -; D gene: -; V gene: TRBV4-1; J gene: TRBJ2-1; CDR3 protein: CASSQESSYNEQFF; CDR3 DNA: TGCGCCAGCAGCCAAGAGAGCTCCTACAATGAGCAGTTCTTC
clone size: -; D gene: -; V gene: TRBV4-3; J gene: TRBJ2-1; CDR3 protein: CASSQDGVLYNEQFF; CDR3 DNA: TGCGCCAGCAGCCAAGATGGAGTCCTCTACAATGAGCAGTTCTTC
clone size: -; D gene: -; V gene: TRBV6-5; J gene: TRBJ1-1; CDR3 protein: CASSSAQVSNTEAFF; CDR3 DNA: TGTGCCAGCAGTTCCGCTCAGGTATCGAACACTGAAGCTTTCTTT
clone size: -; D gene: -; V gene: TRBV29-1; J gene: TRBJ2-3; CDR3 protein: CSVLEPGTQYF; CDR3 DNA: TGCAGCGTTTTGGAGCCGGGGACGCAGTATTTT
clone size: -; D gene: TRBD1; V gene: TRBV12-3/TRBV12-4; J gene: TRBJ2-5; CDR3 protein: CASSWTGTETQYF; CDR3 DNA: TGTGCCAGCAGTTGGACAGGGACGGAGACCCAGTACTTC
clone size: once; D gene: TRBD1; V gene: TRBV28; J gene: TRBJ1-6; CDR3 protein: CASSPGTVSNSPLHF; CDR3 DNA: TGTGCCAGCAGCCCCGGGACAGTTTCTAATTCACCCCTCCACTTT
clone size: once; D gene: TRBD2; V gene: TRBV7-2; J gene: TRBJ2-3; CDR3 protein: CASSPGREADTQYF; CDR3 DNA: TGTGCCAGCAGCCCTGGACGGGAGGCAGATACGCAGTATTTT
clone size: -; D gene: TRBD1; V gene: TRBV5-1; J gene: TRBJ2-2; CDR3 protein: CASSFVPGGETGELFF; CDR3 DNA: TGCGCCAGCAGCTTCGTTCCAGGGGGCGAGACCGGGGAGCTGTTTTTT
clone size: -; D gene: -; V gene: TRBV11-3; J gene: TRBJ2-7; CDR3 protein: CASSLEDIHEQYF; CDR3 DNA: TGTGCCAGCAGCTTAGAGGACATCCACGAGCAGTACTTC
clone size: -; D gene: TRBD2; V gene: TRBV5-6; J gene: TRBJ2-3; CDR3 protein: CASSGSGVTDTQYF; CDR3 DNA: TGTGCCAGCAGCGGTAGCGGGGTTACAGATACGCAGTATTTT
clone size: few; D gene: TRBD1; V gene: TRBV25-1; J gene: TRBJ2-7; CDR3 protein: CASQGDTFYEQYF; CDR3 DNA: TGTGCCAGCCAGGGGGACACTTTCTACGAGCAGTACTTC
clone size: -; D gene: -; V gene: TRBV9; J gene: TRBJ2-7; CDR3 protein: CASSLEGTQRAEQYF; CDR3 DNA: TGTGCCAGCAGCTTAGAGGGGACTCAGCGAGCCGAGCAGTACTTC
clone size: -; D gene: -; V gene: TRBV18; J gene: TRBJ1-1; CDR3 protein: CASRTRNTEAFF; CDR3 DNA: TGTGCCAGCCGGACAAGGAACACTGAAGCTTTCTTT
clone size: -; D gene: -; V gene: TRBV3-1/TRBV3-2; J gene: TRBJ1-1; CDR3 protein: CASSQRVNTEAFF; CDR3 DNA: TGTGCCAGCAGCCAAAGAGTGAACACTGAAGCTTTCTTT
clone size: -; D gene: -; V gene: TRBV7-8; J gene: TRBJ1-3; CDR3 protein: CASSAFLWSSGNTIYF; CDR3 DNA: TGTGCCAGCAGCGCTTTTTTGTGGAGCTCTGGAAACACCATATATTTT
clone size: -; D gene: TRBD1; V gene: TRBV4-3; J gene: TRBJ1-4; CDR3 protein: CASSTTGTVPEKLFF; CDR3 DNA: TGCGCCAGCAGCACGACCGGGACAGTCCCCGAAAAACTGTTTTTT
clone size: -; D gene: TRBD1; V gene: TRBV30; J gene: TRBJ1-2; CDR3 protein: CAWAIGTVNYGYTF; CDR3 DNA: TGTGCCTGGGCCATCGGGACAGTAAACTATGGCTACACCTTC
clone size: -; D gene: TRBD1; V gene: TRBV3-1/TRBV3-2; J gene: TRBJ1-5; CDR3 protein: CASSPTGNNQPQHF; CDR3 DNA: TGTGCCAGCAGCCCGACAGGGAACAATCAGCCCCAGCATTTT
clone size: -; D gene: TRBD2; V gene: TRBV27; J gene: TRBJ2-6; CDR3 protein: CASGSGRLAGSGANVLTF; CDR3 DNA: TGTGCCAGCGGCTCCGGGAGACTAGCGGGGTCTGGGGCCAACGTCCTGACTTTC
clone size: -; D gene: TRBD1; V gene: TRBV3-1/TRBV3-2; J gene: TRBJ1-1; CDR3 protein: CASSQVSGGTEAFF; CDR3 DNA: TGTGCCAGCAGCCAAGTCTCAGGGGGGACTGAAGCTTTCTTT
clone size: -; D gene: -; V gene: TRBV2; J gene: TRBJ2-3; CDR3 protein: CASNAESTDTQYF; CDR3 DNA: TGTGCCAGCAACGCAGAAAGCACAGATACGCAGTATTTT
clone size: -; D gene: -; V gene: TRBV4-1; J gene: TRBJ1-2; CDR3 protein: CASSLGTDYGYTF; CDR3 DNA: TGCGCCAGCAGCCTGGGGACTGACTATGGCTACACCTTC
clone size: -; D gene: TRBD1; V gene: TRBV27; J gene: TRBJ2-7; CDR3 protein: CASSSYRGRYEQYF; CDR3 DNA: TGTGCCAGCAGTTCATACAGGGGCCGGTACGAGCAGTACTTC
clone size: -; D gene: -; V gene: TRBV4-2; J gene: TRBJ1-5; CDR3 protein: CASSQDRTVQPQHF; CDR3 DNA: TGTGCCAGCAGCCAAGATAGGACAGTTCAGCCCCAGCATTTT
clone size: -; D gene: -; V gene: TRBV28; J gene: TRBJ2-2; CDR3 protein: CASSWPNTGELFF; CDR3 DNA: TGTGCCAGCAGTTGGCCCAACACCGGGGAGCTGTTTTTT
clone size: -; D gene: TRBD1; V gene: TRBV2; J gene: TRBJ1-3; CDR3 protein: CASRTGVGGNTIYF; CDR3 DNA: TGTGCCAGTCGAACAGGGGTTGGAGGAAACACCATATATTTT
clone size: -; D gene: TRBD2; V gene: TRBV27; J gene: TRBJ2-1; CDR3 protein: CASSSGLAGWDEQFF; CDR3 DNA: TGTGCCAGCAGTTCAGGACTAGCGGGGTGGGATGAGCAGTTCTTC
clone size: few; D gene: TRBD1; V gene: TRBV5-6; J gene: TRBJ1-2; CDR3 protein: CASSLIWTGGMDGYTF; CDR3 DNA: TGTGCCAGCAGCTTGATCTGGACAGGGGGTATGGATGGCTACACCTTC
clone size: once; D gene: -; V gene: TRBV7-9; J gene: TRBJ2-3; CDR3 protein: CASSPPGVRTDTQYF; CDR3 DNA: TGTGCCAGCAGCCCCCCCGGGGTACGCACAGATACGCAGTATTTT
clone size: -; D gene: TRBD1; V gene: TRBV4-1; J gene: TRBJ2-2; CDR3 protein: CASSQRQGSTGELFF; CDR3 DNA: TGCGCCAGCAGCCAGAGACAGGGGTCCACCGGGGAGCTGTTTTTT
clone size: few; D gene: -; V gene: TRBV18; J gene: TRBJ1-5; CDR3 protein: CASSPEVDQPQHF; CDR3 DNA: TGTGCCAGCTCACCAGAGGTGGATCAGCCCCAGCATTTT
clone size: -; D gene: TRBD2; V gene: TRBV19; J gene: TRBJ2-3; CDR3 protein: CASSSGGPGDTQYF; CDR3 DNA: TGTGCCAGTAGTAGCGGGGGGCCAGGAGATACGCAGTATTTT
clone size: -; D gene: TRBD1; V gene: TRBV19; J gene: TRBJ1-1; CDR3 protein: CASSWTGGLFFLEAFF; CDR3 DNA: TGTGCCAGTAGTTGGACAGGGGGCTTGTTTTTTTTGGAAGCTTTCTTT